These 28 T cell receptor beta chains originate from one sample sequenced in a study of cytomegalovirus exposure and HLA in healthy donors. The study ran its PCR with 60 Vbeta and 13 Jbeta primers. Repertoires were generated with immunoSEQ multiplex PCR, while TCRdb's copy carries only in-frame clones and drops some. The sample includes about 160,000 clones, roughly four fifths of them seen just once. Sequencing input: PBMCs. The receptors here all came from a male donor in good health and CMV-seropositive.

The CDR3 DNA follows: TGTGCCAGTCGGACAGGGGCTTCCTACGAGCAGTACTTC. Amino acids: CASRTGASYEQYF. The genes are TRBV6-5 and TRBJ2-7; TRBD1 matches at 9 bases. Germline assignment: CDR1 MNHEY and CDR2 SVGAGI. The CDR3 is 13 amino acids. Trimming took 9 bases from V and 1 from J; bases not matched to a gene: 4.

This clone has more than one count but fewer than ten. The DNA for the CDR3 is TGTGCCAGCAGCCTGGACAGTTTCTCCTACAATGAGCAGTTCTTC. This encodes CASSLDSFSYNEQFF. V usage is TRBV5-4 and J usage is TRBJ2-1; TRBD1 is a possible D gene (6 bases). Trimming cost V 4 bases and J 0 bases, with 11 bases left between them. This CDR3 spans 15 amino acids. Germline V gene data show CDR1 as SGHNT and CDR2 as YYREEE (reference sequence). The whole variable domain, filled in from reference TRBV5-4 and TRBJ2-1, reads ETGVTQSPTHLIKTRGQQVTLRCSSQSGHNTVSWYQQALGQGPQFIFQYYREEENGRGNFPPRFSGLQFPNYSSELNVNALELDDSALYLCASSLDSFSYNEQFFGPGTRLTVL.

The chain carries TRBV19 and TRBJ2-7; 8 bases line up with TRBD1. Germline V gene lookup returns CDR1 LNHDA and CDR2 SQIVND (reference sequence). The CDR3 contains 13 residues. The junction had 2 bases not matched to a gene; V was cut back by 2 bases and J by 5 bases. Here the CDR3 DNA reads TGTGCCAGTAGTATATTGGACAGGGACGAGCAGTACTTC. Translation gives CASSILDRDEQYF.

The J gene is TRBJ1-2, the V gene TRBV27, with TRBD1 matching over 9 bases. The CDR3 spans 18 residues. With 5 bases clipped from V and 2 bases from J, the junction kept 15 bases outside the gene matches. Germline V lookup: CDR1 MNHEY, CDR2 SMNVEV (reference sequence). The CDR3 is CASSPRGTGKAWNYGYTF. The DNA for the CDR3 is TGTGCCAGCAGTCCACGTGGGACAGGGAAGGCATGGAACTATGGCTACACCTTC.

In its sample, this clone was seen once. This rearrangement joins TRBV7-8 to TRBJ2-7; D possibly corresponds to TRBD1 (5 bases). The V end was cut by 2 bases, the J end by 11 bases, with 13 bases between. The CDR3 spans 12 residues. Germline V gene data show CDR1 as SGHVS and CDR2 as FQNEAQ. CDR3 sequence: CASSLLSAGKYF. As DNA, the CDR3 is TGTGCCAGCAGCTTATTATCGGCAGGGAAGTACTTC.

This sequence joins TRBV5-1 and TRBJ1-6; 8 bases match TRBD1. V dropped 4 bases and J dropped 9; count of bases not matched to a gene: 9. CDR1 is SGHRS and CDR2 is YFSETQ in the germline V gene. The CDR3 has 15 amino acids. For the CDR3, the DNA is TGCGCCAGCAGCCCGTTGACAGGGGACGGTTCACCCCTCCACTTT. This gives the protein CASSPLTGDGSPLHF.

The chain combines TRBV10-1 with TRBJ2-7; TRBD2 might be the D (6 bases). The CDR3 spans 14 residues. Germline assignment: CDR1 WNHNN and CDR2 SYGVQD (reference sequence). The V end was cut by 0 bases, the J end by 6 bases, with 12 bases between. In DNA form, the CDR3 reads TGCGCCAGCAGTGAGTCCCGGGAGTGGAGCGAGCAGTACTTC. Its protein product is CASSESREWSEQYF.

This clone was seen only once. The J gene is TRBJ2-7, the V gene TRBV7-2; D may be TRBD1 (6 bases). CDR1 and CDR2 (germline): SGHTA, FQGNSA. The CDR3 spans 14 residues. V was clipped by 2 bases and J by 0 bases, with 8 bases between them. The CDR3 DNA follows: TGTGCCAGCAGCTTACAGGGGATCTCCTACGAGCAGTACTTC. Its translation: CASSLQGISYEQYF.

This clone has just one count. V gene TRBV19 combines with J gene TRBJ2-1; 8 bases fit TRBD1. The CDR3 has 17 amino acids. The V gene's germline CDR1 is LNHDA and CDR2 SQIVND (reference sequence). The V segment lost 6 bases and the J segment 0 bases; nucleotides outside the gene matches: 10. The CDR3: CASRGQGAVSSYNEQFF. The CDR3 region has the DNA TGTGCCAGTAGAGGGCAGGGGGCGGTAAGCTCCTACAATGAGCAGTTCTTC.

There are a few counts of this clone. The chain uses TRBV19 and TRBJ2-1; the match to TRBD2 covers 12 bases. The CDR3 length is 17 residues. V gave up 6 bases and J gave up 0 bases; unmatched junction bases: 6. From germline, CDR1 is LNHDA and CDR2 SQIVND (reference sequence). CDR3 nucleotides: TGTGCCAGTAGAAAAACGGGACTAGCGGGCTCCTACAATGAGCAGTTCTTC. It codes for CASRKTGLAGSYNEQFF. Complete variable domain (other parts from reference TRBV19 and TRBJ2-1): DGGITQSPKYLFRKEGQNVTLSCEQNLNHDAMYWYRQDPGQGLRLIYYSQIVNDFQKGDIAEGYSVSREKKESFPLTVTSAQKNPTAFYLCASRKTGLAGSYNEQFFGPGTRLTVL.

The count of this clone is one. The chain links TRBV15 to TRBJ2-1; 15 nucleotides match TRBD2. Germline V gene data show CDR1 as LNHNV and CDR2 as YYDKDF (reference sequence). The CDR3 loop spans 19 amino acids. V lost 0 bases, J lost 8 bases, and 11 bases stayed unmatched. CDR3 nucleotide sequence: TGTGCCACCAGCAGAGATAGGGGAACCGGGACTAGCGGGAGGTATGAGCAGTTCTTC. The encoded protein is CATSRDRGTGTSGRYEQFF.

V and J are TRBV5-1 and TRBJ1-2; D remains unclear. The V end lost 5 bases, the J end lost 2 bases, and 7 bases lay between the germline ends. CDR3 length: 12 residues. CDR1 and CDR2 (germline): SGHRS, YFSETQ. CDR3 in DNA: TGCGCCAGCAGGGAGGGAAACTATGGCTACACCTTC. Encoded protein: CASREGNYGYTF.

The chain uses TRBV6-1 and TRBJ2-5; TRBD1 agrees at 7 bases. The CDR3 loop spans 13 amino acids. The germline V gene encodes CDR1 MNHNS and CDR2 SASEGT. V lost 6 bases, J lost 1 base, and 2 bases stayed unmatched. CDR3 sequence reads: CASRTGLQETQYF. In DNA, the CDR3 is TGTGCCAGCAGGACAGGGCTCCAAGAGACCCAGTACTTC.

The CDR3 coding sequence is TGCGCCAGCAGCCAAGACCGGGACAGGAGCTCCCTAGGTGGCTACACCTTC. Its translation is CASSQDRDRSSLGGYTF. The chain couples TRBV4-1 to TRBJ1-2; TRBD1 aligns across 8 bases. The germline V gene encodes CDR1 MGHRA and CDR2 YSYEKL. V lost 0 bases, J lost 7 bases, and 13 bases stayed unmatched. This CDR3 has 17 residues.

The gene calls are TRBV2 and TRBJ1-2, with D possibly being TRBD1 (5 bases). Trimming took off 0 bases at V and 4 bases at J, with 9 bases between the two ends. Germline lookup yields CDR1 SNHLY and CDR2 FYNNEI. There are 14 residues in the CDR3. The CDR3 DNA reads TGTGCCAGCAGTGAAGCGCGGGGGAGCTATGGCTACACCTTC. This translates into CASSEARGSYGYTF.

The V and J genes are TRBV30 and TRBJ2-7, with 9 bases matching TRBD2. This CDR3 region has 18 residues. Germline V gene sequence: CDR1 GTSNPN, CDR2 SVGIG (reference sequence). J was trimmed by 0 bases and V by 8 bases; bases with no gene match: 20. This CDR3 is CAAVLGGLAGLYSYEQYF. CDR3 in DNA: TGTGCCGCAGTCCTGGGGGGGCTAGCGGGACTTTACTCCTACGAGCAGTACTTC.

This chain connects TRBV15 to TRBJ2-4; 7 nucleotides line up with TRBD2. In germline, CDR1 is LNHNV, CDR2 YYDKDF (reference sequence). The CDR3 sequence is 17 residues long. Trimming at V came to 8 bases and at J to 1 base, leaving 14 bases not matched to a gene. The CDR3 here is CATQLREGPRAKNIQYF. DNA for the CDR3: TGTGCCACCCAGTTGAGGGAGGGCCCTCGGGCCAAAAACATTCAGTACTTC.

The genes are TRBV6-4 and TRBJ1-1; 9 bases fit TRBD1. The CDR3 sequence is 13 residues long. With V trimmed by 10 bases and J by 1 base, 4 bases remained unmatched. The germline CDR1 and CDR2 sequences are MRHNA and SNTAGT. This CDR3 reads CAIRDRENTEAFF. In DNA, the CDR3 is TGTGCCATCCGGGACAGGGAGAACACTGAAGCTTTCTTT.

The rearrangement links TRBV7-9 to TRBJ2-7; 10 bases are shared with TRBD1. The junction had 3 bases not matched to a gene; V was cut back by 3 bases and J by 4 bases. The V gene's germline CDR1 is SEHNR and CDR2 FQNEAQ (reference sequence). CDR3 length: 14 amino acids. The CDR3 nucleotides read TGTGCCAGCAGCTTCGGACAGGGGGTGTACGAGCAGTACTTC. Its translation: CASSFGQGVYEQYF.

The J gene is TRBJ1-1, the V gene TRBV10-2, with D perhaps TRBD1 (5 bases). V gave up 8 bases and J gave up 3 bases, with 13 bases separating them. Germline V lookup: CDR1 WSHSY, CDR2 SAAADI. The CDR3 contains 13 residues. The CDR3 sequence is CASSGQWDTEAFF. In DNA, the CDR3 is TGCGCCAGCTCAGGGCAGTGGGACACTGAAGCTTTCTTT.

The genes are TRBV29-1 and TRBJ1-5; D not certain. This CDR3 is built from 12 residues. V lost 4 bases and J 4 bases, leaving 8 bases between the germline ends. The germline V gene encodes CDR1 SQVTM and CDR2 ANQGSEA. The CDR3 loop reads CSVAEPNQPQHF. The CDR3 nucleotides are TGCAGCGTTGCGGAGCCTAATCAGCCCCAGCATTTT.

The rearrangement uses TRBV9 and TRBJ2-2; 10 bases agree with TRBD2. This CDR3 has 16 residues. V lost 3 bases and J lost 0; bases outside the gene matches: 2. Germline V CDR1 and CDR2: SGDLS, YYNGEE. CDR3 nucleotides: TGTGCCAGCAGCGGCACTAGCGGGGCGAACACCGGGGAGCTGTTTTTT. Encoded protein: CASSGTSGANTGELFF.

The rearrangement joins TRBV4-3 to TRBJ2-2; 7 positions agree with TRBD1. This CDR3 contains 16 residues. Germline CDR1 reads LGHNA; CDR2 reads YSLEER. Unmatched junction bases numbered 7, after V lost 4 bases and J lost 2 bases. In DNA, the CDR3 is TGCGCCAGCAGCCGCGGACAGGACCTCAACACCGGGGAGCTGTTTTTT. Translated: CASSRGQDLNTGELFF.

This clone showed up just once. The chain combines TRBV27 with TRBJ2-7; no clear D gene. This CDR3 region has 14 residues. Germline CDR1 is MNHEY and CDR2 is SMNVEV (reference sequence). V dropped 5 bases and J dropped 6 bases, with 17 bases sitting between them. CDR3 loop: CASSASSRGIEQYF. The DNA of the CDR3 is TGTGCCAGCAGTGCGAGCTCCCGAGGAATCGAGCAGTACTTC.

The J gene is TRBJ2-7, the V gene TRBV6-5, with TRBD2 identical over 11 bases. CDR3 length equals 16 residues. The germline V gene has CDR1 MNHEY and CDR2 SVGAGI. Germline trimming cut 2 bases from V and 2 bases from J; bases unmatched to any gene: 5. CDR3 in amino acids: CASSYPGTSGPYEQYF. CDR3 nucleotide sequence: TGTGCCAGCAGTTACCCCGGGACTAGCGGCCCCTACGAGCAGTACTTC.

The CDR3 loop is CSVEAPGQGARNEQFF. The CDR3 DNA reads TGCAGCGTTGAAGCCCCGGGACAGGGGGCGCGCAATGAGCAGTTCTTC. The genes are TRBV29-1 and TRBJ2-1; 12 nucleotides align to TRBD1. The V gene's germline CDR1 is SQVTM and CDR2 ANQGSEA. V trimming: 1 base; J trimming: 6 bases; junction bases outside the gene matches: 7. CDR3 length: 16 residues.

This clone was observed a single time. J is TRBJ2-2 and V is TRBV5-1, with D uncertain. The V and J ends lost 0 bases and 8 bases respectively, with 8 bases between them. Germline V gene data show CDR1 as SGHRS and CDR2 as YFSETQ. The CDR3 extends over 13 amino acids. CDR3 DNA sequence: TGCGCCAGCAGCTTGGGGCTAGGAGGGGAGCTGTTTTTT. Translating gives CASSLGLGGELFF.

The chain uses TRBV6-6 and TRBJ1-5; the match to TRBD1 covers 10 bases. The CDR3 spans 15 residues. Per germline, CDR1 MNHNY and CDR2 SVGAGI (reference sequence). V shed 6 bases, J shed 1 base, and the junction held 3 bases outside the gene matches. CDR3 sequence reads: CASRRQGASNQPQHF. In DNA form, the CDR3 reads TGTGCCAGCAGGCGACAGGGGGCGAGCAATCAGCCCCAGCATTTT.